The clone carrying this T cell receptor beta chain came up a few times. Its antigen remains unidentified. This CDR3 has 13 residues. In germline, CDR1 is KGHSH, CDR2 LQKENI. Trimming cost V 4 bases and J 8 bases; bases outside gene matches: 7. These data originate in a study of beta chain features in type 1 diabetes. Study-wide results and caveats: Here, the possible influence of HLA type (on TCRB rearrangement) remained unresolved. In patients and controls equally, PCR might favor templates that are shorter.

All of the isolated RNA was reverse transcribed, so expressed TCRB transcripts were sequenced. Sequenced by immunoSEQ multiplex PCR; TCRdb stores in-frame clones only, minus some. The sample lists 250,000 to 350,000 clones, 9.5% to 11% occurring once. The clonotype originates from a woman aged 30 to 39 in good health. Source material: naive CD4+ T cells from blood. The V gene is TRBV18, the J gene TRBJ1-2, with 7 nucleotides matching TRBD1. The CDR3 nucleotides are TGTGCCAGCTCACTCCGGGACAGTGTAGGCTACACCTTC. This sequence encodes CASSLRDSVGYTF.